This T cell receptor beta chain derives from a study of cytomegalovirus exposure and HLA in healthy donors. Findings of the study overall: Later work found most CMV-associated TCR beta chains apparently HLA-restricted.

Remarks on this clone: Its antigen is not known.

Primers: 60 Vbeta forward and 13 Jbeta reverse. Measured with immunoSEQ multiplex PCR; TCRdb has only the in-frame clones, and not every one. The table includes under 250,000 clones, roughly four fifths detected once. V gave up 2 bases and J gave up 3 bases, with 13 bases separating them. CDR3 size: 15 residues. Per germline, CDR1 SGHTA and CDR2 FQGTGA. The rearrangement joins TRBV7-3 to TRBJ1-1; possibly TRBD1 for D (6 bases). The sequencing sample was made of PBMCs. This receptor was taken from a man aged 30 to 39 in good health and CMV-seronegative. CDR3 residues: CASSLYQGRDTEAFF. The DNA for the CDR3 is TGTGCCAGCAGCTTATATCAGGGGCGGGACACTGAAGCTTTCTTT.